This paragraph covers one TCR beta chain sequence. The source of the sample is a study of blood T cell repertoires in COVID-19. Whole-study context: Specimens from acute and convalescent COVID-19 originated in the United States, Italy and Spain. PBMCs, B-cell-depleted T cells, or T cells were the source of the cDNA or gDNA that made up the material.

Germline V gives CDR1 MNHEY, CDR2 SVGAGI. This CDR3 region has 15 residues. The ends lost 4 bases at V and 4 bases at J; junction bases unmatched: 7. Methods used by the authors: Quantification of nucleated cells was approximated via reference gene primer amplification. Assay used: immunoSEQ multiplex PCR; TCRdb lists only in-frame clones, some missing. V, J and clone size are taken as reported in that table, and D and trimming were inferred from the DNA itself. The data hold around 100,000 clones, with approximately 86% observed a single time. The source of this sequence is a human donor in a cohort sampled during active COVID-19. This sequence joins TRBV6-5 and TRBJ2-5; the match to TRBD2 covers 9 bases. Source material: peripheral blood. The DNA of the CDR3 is TGTGCCAGCAGTTTACTAGCGGGCGAAGTAGAGACCCAGTACTTC. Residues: CASSLLAGEVETQYF.